What follows are 17 T cell receptor beta chains derived from one specimen sequenced in a study of cytomegalovirus exposure and HLA in healthy donors (dated by TCRdb to 2017 to 2019). Library method: the immunoSEQ multiplex PCR assay. Not all clones reach the TCRdb copy of this immuneACCESS table, which keeps in-frame sequences only. Checked studies attribute under half of the gap to unresolved V genes and leave the rest unexplained. The sample table shows over 150,000 clones, and 86% are seen once. The top ten hold 20% to 25% of the sample. Source material: PBMCs. These receptors all come from a man in his late teens or twenties in good health and CMV-seropositive.

The chain couples TRBV13 to TRBJ2-5; maybe TRBD2 (6 bases). Trimming took off 0 bases at V and 5 bases at J, with 10 bases between the two ends. CDR1 and CDR2 from the germline V gene are PRHDT and FYEKMQ (reference sequence). CDR3 length: 14 residues. The CDR3 region is CASSLGEGRETQYF. The CDR3 coding sequence is TGTGCCAGCAGCTTAGGCGAAGGGAGGGAGACCCAGTACTTC.

This clone was detected once. The chain has TRBV5-3 and TRBJ1-1; D is uncertain. Being an ORF, TRBV5-3 has a function that is uncertain. With 0 bases removed from V and 0 bases from J, the gap between germline ends came to 12 bases. The CDR3 length is 16 residues. The CDR3 sequence: CARSLVNIGVNTEAFF. The DNA for the CDR3 is TGTGCCAGAAGCTTGGTAAATATAGGAGTGAACACTGAAGCTTTCTTT.

The V and J genes are TRBV9 and TRBJ2-7; D is perhaps TRBD2 (6 bases). The CDR3 runs 15 residues. Germline loops: CDR1 SGDLS, CDR2 YYNGEE. Trimming took off 3 bases at V and 0 bases at J, with 13 bases between the two ends. The CDR3 bases are TGTGCCAGCAGCGCCGGGGGACGGGACTCCTACGAGCAGTACTTC. It encodes CASSAGGRDSYEQYF. Looking up the rest from reference TRBV9 and TRBJ2-7 gives the full variable domain: DSGVTQTPKHLITATGQRVTLRCSPRSGDLSVYWYQQSLDQGLQFLIQYYNGEERAKGNILERFSAQQFPDLHSELNLSSLELGDSALYFCASSAGGRDSYEQYFGPGTRLTVT.

The rearrangement links TRBV7-2 to TRBJ1-1; tentatively, D is TRBD1 (6 bases). V was shortened by 1 base and J by 0 bases, with 9 bases between the two germline ends. Per the germline V gene, CDR1 is SGHTA and CDR2 is FQGNSA. This CDR3 is built from 15 residues. The DNA for the CDR3 is TGTGCCAGCAGCTTAGATCACAGGGTGAACACTGAAGCTTTCTTT. Translation: CASSLDHRVNTEAFF.

This chain uses TRBV6-5 with TRBJ2-7; D might be TRBD2 (6 bases). Trimming stripped 6 bases from V and 2 bases from J, with 14 bases between. This CDR3 spans 14 amino acids. Germline V gene lookup returns CDR1 MNHEY and CDR2 SVGAGI. CDR3: CASRGWGEAYEQYF. The CDR3 region has the DNA TGTGCCAGCAGAGGGTGGGGGGAGGCCTACGAGCAGTACTTC.

The V and J genes are TRBV7-2 and TRBJ2-1; 8 nucleotides match TRBD1. V gave up 5 bases and J gave up 2 bases; unmatched junction bases: 5. CDR1 and CDR2 from the germline V gene are SGHTA and FQGNSA. The CDR3 totals 15 residues. The CDR3 spells CASSPGGATYNEQFF. In DNA form, the CDR3 reads TGTGCCAGCAGCCCAGGGGGCGCGACCTACAATGAGCAGTTCTTC.

The chain uses TRBV27 and TRBJ2-7; TRBD2 matches 11 bases. Per the germline V gene, CDR1 is MNHEY and CDR2 is SMNVEV (reference sequence). The J segment lost 3 bases and the V segment lost 5 bases, leaving 9 bases of the junction unmatched. The CDR3 runs 16 residues. The CDR3 nucleotides read TGTGCCAGCAGTCTCCTGACTAGCGGGGTGCACTACGAGCAGTACTTC. This translates into CASSLLTSGVHYEQYF.

V gene TRBV19 combines with J gene TRBJ1-4; 8 bases agree with TRBD1. The ends lost 5 bases at V and 8 bases at J; junction bases unmatched: 4. Germline V gene sequence: CDR1 LNHDA, CDR2 SQIVND (reference sequence). The CDR3 totals 13 residues. The CDR3 protein is CASSYRGEEKLFF. The CDR3 coding sequence is TGTGCCAGTAGTTACAGGGGGGAAGAAAAACTGTTTTTT.

The gene calls are TRBV6-5 and TRBJ1-1; D is undetermined. Germline CDR1 reads MNHEY; CDR2 reads SVGAGI. The CDR3 is 14 residues long. V dropped 5 bases and J dropped 5 bases, with 15 bases sitting between them. CDR3 nucleotide sequence: TGTGCCAGCAGTCCCGGGAGCACCGGGACTGAAGCTTTCTTT. Its translation: CASSPGSTGTEAFF.

This chain links TRBV18 with TRBJ2-4, with TRBD2 matching 12 bases. With V trimmed by 3 bases and J by 3 bases, 9 bases remained unmatched. This CDR3 spans 18 amino acids. Per the germline V gene, CDR1 is KGHSH and CDR2 is LQKENI. In DNA form, the CDR3 reads TGTGCCAGCTCACCCGGACTAGCGGGACTGATAGTCAAAAACATTCAGTACTTC. Amino acids: CASSPGLAGLIVKNIQYF.

J is TRBJ1-5 and V is TRBV19; D call uncertain. Trimming removed 3 bases from V and 9 bases from J, with 12 bases in between. CDR3 size: 13 residues. Germline CDR1 reads LNHDA; CDR2 reads SQIVND (reference sequence). DNA for the CDR3: TGTGCCAGTAGTATGCAATGGAGTTGGCCCCAGCATTTT. Translated: CASSMQWSWPQHF.

V and J are TRBV2 and TRBJ2-3, with 9 bases aligning to TRBD1. With V trimmed by 8 bases and J by 6 bases, 9 bases remained unmatched. Germline V gene sequence: CDR1 SNHLY, CDR2 FYNNEI. The CDR3 runs to 14 residues. For the CDR3, the DNA is TGTGCCAGCTTAACAGGGGGCGCATCGGATACGCAGTATTTT. Protein: CASLTGGASDTQYF.

The chain joins TRBV9 to TRBJ1-2; 8 bases are shared with TRBD1. The germline V gene has CDR1 SGDLS and CDR2 YYNGEE. The J segment lost 11 bases and the V segment lost 0 bases, leaving 15 bases of the junction unmatched. The CDR3 runs 16 residues. CDR3 DNA: TGTGCCAGCAGCGTAGGGGTTTCTCCGGGACAGGCATTTTACACCTTC. It encodes CASSVGVSPGQAFYTF.

V usage is TRBV7-7 and J usage is TRBJ2-5; the match to TRBD1 covers 10 bases. The CDR3 consists of 16 residues. Trimming cost V 5 bases and J 3 bases; bases outside gene matches: 9. The germline V gene has CDR1 SSHAT and CDR2 FNYEAQ (reference sequence). The DNA of the CDR3 is TGTGCCAGCAGCGCCTCCGACAGGGGGCGAAAAGAGACCCAGTACTTC. Translation gives CASSASDRGRKETQYF.

The chain is built from TRBV29-1 and TRBJ2-5; D may be TRBD1 (6 bases). Trimming shortened V by 2 bases and J by 2 bases, and 15 bases separated the two germline ends. The length of the CDR3 is 15 residues. The V gene's germline CDR1 is SQVTM and CDR2 ANQGSEA. The CDR3 coding sequence is TGCAGCGTTGAACGGATGGACAGAGAGCAAGAGACCCAGTACTTC. It translates to CSVERMDREQETQYF.

The chain combines TRBV7-3 with TRBJ2-1, with a tentative D call TRBD2 (5 bases). Trimming pared 5 bases from V and 0 bases from J, leaving 14 bases between. Germline CDR1 reads SGHTA; CDR2 reads FQGTGA. The CDR3 is 16 residues long. The CDR3 nucleotides are TGTGCCAGCAGCCCTTCGAGGGATAGCTCCTACAATGAGCAGTTCTTC. Translated, it gives CASSPSRDSSYNEQFF.

V gene TRBV4-3 combines with J gene TRBJ2-7, with 9 bases lining up with TRBD1. This CDR3 has 14 amino acids. The ends lost 1 base at V and 4 bases at J; junction bases unmatched: 2. Looked up from germline, CDR1 is LGHNA and CDR2 is YSLEER. The CDR3 nucleotides read TGCGCCAGCAGCCAAGGGACAGGGGAGTACGAGCAGTACTTC. Its translation is CASSQGTGEYEQYF.